Listed here are 15 T cell receptor beta chains from one sample, sequenced in a study of blood T cell repertoires in COVID-19. Clones were read by immunoSEQ multiplex PCR, and TCRdb kept only the in-frame ones, dropping some. This sample yields tens of thousands of clones, of which 82% are seen a single time; under 25% belongs to the top ten. The material sequenced was peripheral blood. The receptor source for this set is a woman aged 55-70 years with acute or convalescent COVID-19.

The gene calls are TRBV19 and TRBJ2-7, with 8 nucleotides matching TRBD1. The CDR3 contains 16 residues. Germline V gives CDR1 LNHDA, CDR2 SQIVND (reference sequence). Trimming removed 5 bases from V and 2 bases from J; junction bases left unmatched: 11. The CDR3 region is CASSLRRDRRTYEQYF. The DNA of the CDR3 is TGTGCCAGTAGTCTGAGGCGGGACAGGCGCACCTACGAGCAGTACTTC.

The chain carries TRBV12-3 or TRBV12-4 and TRBJ2-7; TRBD1 might be the D (6 bases). The CDR3 totals 13 residues. V lost 8 bases to trimming and J lost 0 bases, with 11 bases between them. CDR3 residues: CASSKTGSYEQYF. The CDR3 DNA follows: TGTGCCAGCTCCAAGACAGGCTCCTACGAGCAGTACTTC.

In this sample, this clone turned up many times. The CDR3 loop is CASSQITGDIRELFF. The CDR3 DNA reads as TGCGCCAGCAGCCAGATCACAGGGGACATACGAGAGCTGTTTTTT. This chain links TRBV4-3 with TRBJ2-2; 7 bases are a match to TRBD1. CDR1 is LGHNA and CDR2 is YSLEER in the germline V gene. This CDR3 contains 15 residues. V lost 3 bases to trimming and J lost 11 bases; unmatched junction nucleotides: 12.

In DNA, the CDR3 is TGTGCCAGCAGCTACCTACCCCGGGTGGAACTGTTTTTT. It specifies CASSYLPRVELFF. The V gene is TRBV5-6, the J gene TRBJ1-4, with no clear D. Germline values: CDR1 SGHDT, CDR2 YYEEEE. The CDR3 covers 13 residues. Trimming shortened V by 3 bases and J by 12 bases, and 15 bases separated the two germline ends.

J is TRBJ1-2 and V is TRBV5-6; tentative D call: TRBD1 (5 bases). V dropped 2 bases and J dropped 3 bases, with 17 bases sitting between them. The CDR3 has 16 residues. Germline CDR1 SGHDT, CDR2 YYEEEE. CDR3 DNA: TGTGCCAGCAGCTTCAAAGCGGGCCGGGGGGACTATGGCTACACCTTC. Translation: CASSFKAGRGDYGYTF.

The rearrangement links TRBV30 to TRBJ1-2; a possible D gene is TRBD1 (5 bases). The germline CDR1 and CDR2 sequences are GTSNPN and SVGIG (reference sequence). Trimming cost V 0 bases and J 8 bases, with 13 bases left between them. This CDR3 is built from 13 residues. The CDR3 DNA reads TGTGCCTGGAGTGTAGGGCAGGGAGGCGGCTACACCTTC. Its protein is CAWSVGQGGGYTF.

This chain joins TRBV11-2 and TRBJ1-5; TRBD1 might be the D (5 bases). Trimming took 0 bases from V and 7 from J, leaving 10 bases between them. Germline CDR1 is SGHAT and CDR2 is FQNNGV. The CDR3 length is 14 residues. In DNA form, the CDR3 reads TGTGCCAGCAGCTTAGAAGGGGTCAGGCAGCCCCAGCATTTT. Translation gives CASSLEGVRQPQHF.

V usage is TRBV3-1 (or the pseudogene TRBV3-2) and J usage is TRBJ1-4; TRBD1 might be the D (5 bases). The germline V and J ends were trimmed by 2 bases and 7 bases, with 17 bases remaining between them. Germline assignment: CDR1 LGHDT and CDR2 YNNKEL (reference sequence). The CDR3 contains 16 residues. CDR3 residues: CASSQMRTGGSEKLFF. The CDR3 coding sequence is TGTGCCAGCAGCCAAATGAGGACCGGGGGAAGTGAAAAACTGTTTTTT.

The genes are TRBV7-8 and TRBJ2-7; 8 positions match TRBD2. The CDR3 has 16 amino acids. Looked up from germline, CDR1 is SGHVS and CDR2 is FQNEAQ. Trimming at V came to 4 bases and at J to 1 base, leaving 9 bases not matched to a gene. CDR3 protein: CASSSRGGQGSYEQYF. The CDR3 DNA is TGTGCCAGCAGCTCCCGGGGGGGCCAAGGTTCCTACGAGCAGTACTTC.

V and J are TRBV15 and TRBJ2-7, with D possibly matching TRBD2 (5 bases). Deletions cut 6 bases from V and 7 bases from J, with 16 bases between. The CDR3 sequence is 13 residues long. Germline V lookup: CDR1 LNHNV, CDR2 YYDKDF (reference sequence). Here the CDR3 DNA reads TGTGCCACCAGAACCGGGCCCAGAGGGGAGCAGTACTTC. It specifies CATRTGPRGEQYF.

The chain employs TRBV6-2 or TRBV6-3 and TRBJ1-1, with unresolved D. The CDR3 covers 16 residues. The germline V gene has CDR1 MNHEY and CDR2 SVGEGT. The V end was cut by 4 bases, the J end by 8 bases, with 23 bases between. The CDR3 loop reads CASSSFGVTGEIEAFF. The CDR3 DNA sequence: TGTGCCAGCAGTTCGTTCGGGGTCACCGGAGAGATAGAAGCTTTCTTT.

The chain couples TRBV19 to TRBJ2-7; D is perhaps TRBD2 (7 bases). The V end lost 5 bases, the J end lost 3 bases, and 11 bases lay between the germline ends. Germline V gives CDR1 LNHDA, CDR2 SQIVND (reference sequence). The CDR3 runs to 13 residues. The CDR3, as DNA: TGTGCCAGTAGTCTGGGAGGGGGCTACGAGCAGTACTTC. Amino acids: CASSLGGGYEQYF.

The DNA of the CDR3 is TGTGCCAGCAGCAAAGTCGGGGAGGACGGATATTTCTCTGGGGCCAACGTCCTGACTTTC. Amino acid sequence: CASSKVGEDGYFSGANVLTF. The chain recombines TRBV21-1 with TRBJ2-6; the D call in the table, TRBD2, was not verified against the DNA. TRBV21-1 is recorded as a pseudogene. This CDR3 region has 20 residues.

The rearrangement joins TRBV6-1 to TRBJ2-7; D is possibly TRBD1 (5 bases). In germline, CDR1 is MNHNS, CDR2 SASEGT. This CDR3 has 15 residues. V lost 0 bases to trimming and J lost 0 bases, with 9 bases between them. CDR3 residues: CASSEAHRSSYEQYF. The CDR3 coding sequence is TGTGCCAGCAGTGAAGCGCACAGGAGCTCCTACGAGCAGTACTTC.

J is TRBJ2-7 and V is TRBV7-2; 14 positions agree with TRBD2. The CDR3 runs to 15 residues. Germline V CDR1 and CDR2: SGHTA, FQGNSA. V was clipped by 3 bases and J by 4 bases; unmatched bases: 2. DNA for the CDR3: TGTGCCAGCAGCTTGACTAGCGGGGGGGCATACGAGCAGTACTTC. It specifies CASSLTSGGAYEQYF.